Below, one T cell receptor (beta chain) is given with its context. Original handling: Amplifying reference gene primers gave estimates of nucleated cell counts. Produced via immunoSEQ multiplex PCR; TCRdb's table is partial and in-frame only. The V and J calls and the clone size are those of that table, but D and trimming were determined from the DNA. The sample holds hundreds of thousands of clones, roughly four fifths seen once. The data were taken from a study of blood T cell repertoires in COVID-19. Study as a whole: From T cells, B-cell-depleted T cells, or PBMCs came the material, which was cDNA or gDNA.

This CDR3 has 15 residues. Germline trimming cut 5 bases from V and 3 bases from J; bases unmatched to any gene: 7. From germline, CDR1 is SGHDT and CDR2 YYEEEE. This chain connects TRBV5-6 to TRBJ2-5; 10 bases map to TRBD2. This clonotype was obtained from a woman in her forties or fifties who had recovered from COVID-19. The sequenced sample was peripheral blood. The CDR3 DNA sequence: TGTGCCAGCAGGAGAATAGCGGGGGGTGAAGAGACCCAGTACTTC. It translates to CASRRIAGGEETQYF.